These 21 T cell receptor beta chains came from one sample sequenced in a study of blood T cell repertoires in COVID-19. Assay: immunoSEQ multiplex PCR; the TCRdb copy retains only in-frame clones and omits some. This table holds about 230,000 clones, about 87% found once. Sequencing input: PBMCs or T cells enriched from blood (not recorded which). The receptors originated from a woman aged 40 to 50 with acute COVID-19.

V is TRBV5-1 and J is TRBJ2-3; TRBD2 matches 8 bases. CDR3 size: 16 residues. V lost 4 bases, J lost 1 base, and 8 bases stayed unmatched. Germline V gene data show CDR1 as SGHRS and CDR2 as YFSETQ. The CDR3 DNA reads TGCGCCAGCAGCCCCGTGCCCGGGAGGGGCACAGATACGCAGTATTTT. Translation gives CASSPVPGRGTDTQYF.

The gene calls are TRBV6-4 and TRBJ2-1; D call uncertain. Germline CDR1 reads MRHNA; CDR2 reads SNTAGT. V shed 2 bases and J shed 0 bases, with 20 bases lying between them. There are 19 residues in the CDR3. The CDR3 DNA sequence: TGTGCCAGCAGTGACCCCGATCTTTACGCCCCCAGCTCCTACAATGAGCAGTTCTTC. It translates to CASSDPDLYAPSSYNEQFF.

This chain links TRBV7-9 with TRBJ1-2; weak D call: TRBD1 (5 bases). CDR3 length equals 13 residues. V was cut by 1 base and J by 4 bases, with 7 bases left in between. Germline values: CDR1 SEHNR, CDR2 FQNEAQ (reference sequence). The DNA for the CDR3 is TGTGCCAGCAGCTTAGACAGGATCTATGGCTACACCTTC. Translation gives CASSLDRIYGYTF.

This chain uses TRBV3-1 (or the pseudogene TRBV3-2) with TRBJ2-3; the match to TRBD2 covers 10 bases. CDR1 and CDR2 (germline): LGHDT, YNNKEL (reference sequence). CDR3 length equals 18 residues. Unmatched junction bases numbered 11, after V lost 0 bases and J lost 5 bases. Here the CDR3 DNA reads TGTGCCAGCAGCCAAGATAACCCTAGCGGGAGCAGGTTAGATACGCAGTATTTT. Its protein is CASSQDNPSGSRLDTQYF.

The chain joins TRBV3-1 (or the pseudogene TRBV3-2) to TRBJ1-5; 7 bases agree with TRBD1. Germline V gene lookup returns CDR1 LGHDT and CDR2 YNNKEL (reference sequence). V shed 4 bases and J 7 bases; nucleotides not matched to a gene: 13. The CDR3 extends over 16 amino acids. This chain's CDR3 is CASSPSAGGGRQPQHF. The CDR3 DNA reads as TGTGCCAGCAGCCCCTCGGCAGGGGGAGGAAGACAGCCCCAGCATTTT.

This clone showed up just once. The chain joins TRBV9 to TRBJ1-1; maybe TRBD1 (6 bases). The CDR3 is 14 residues long. Germline CDR1 is SGDLS and CDR2 is YYNGEE. Trimming took 0 bases from V and 7 from J, leaving 13 bases between them. CDR3 in amino acids: CASSVASGADEAFF. CDR3 nucleotide sequence: TGTGCCAGCAGCGTAGCTTCAGGGGCAGATGAAGCTTTCTTT.

The V call is TRBV23-1, the J call TRBJ2-4; the match to TRBD1 covers 10 bases. TRBV23-1 is identified as an open reading frame with a role that is uncertain. Germline trimming cut 3 bases from V and 1 base from J; bases unmatched to any gene: 6. The CDR3 runs 17 residues. Written as DNA, the CDR3 is TGCGCCAGCAGTCATGGGAGACAGGGGGCGGCCAAAAACATTCAGTACTTC. Translating it yields CASSHGRQGAAKNIQYF.

This clone was seen only once. J is TRBJ1-1 and V is TRBV29-1; D uncertain. In germline, CDR1 is SQVTM, CDR2 ANQGSEA. The V end was cut by 7 bases, the J end by 1 base, with 10 bases between. The CDR3 is 12 amino acids. The CDR3: CSARRKNTEAFF. In nucleotides, the CDR3 is TGCAGCGCCCGCAGGAAGAACACTGAAGCTTTCTTT.

The V and J genes are TRBV12-5 and TRBJ2-2; D is undetermined. Trimming took 7 bases from V and 0 from J, leaving 18 bases between them. CDR1 and CDR2 (germline): LGHNT, FRNRAP. The CDR3 runs 17 residues. As DNA, the CDR3 is TGTGCTAGTGCTCCTCCCTCTGGTTGGCCGAACACCGGGGAGCTGTTTTTT. Amino acid sequence: CASAPPSGWPNTGELFF.

The genes are TRBV18 and TRBJ1-5, with D unresolved. Germline V gives CDR1 KGHSH, CDR2 LQKENI. The CDR3 runs to 13 residues. Trimming stripped 0 bases from V and 4 bases from J, with 4 bases between. In DNA form, the CDR3 reads TGTGCCAGCTCACCACCACGGAATCAGCCCCAGCATTTT. Translating gives CASSPPRNQPQHF.

This clone has a single count. V gene TRBV18 combines with J gene TRBJ1-2; 10 nucleotides line up with TRBD1. Per the germline V gene, CDR1 is KGHSH and CDR2 is LQKENI. Losses at the gene ends were 5 bases for V and 6 bases for J; bases not matched to a gene: 3. This CDR3 comprises 13 residues. In DNA form, the CDR3 reads TGTGCCAGCTCAGCCGGGACAGGGGATGGCTACACCTTC. Translated, it gives CASSAGTGDGYTF.

V gene TRBV6-5 combines with J gene TRBJ1-2; 8 bases line up with TRBD1. Germline V lookup: CDR1 MNHEY, CDR2 SVGAGI. The CDR3 is 13 residues long. The trim removed 7 bases at V and 8 bases at J, leaving 9 bases unmatched. CDR3: CASKGTGLWGYTF. The CDR3 region has the DNA TGTGCCAGCAAGGGGACAGGCCTTTGGGGCTACACCTTC.

This clone was picked up a small number of times. The chain employs TRBV15 and TRBJ2-7; no reliable D call. The V gene's germline CDR1 is LNHNV and CDR2 YYDKDF (reference sequence). V was pared by 0 bases and J by 0 bases, with 6 bases between. This CDR3 comprises 14 residues. In DNA, the CDR3 is TGTGCCACCAGCAGAGATTACTTCTCCTACGAGCAGTACTTC. Its translation: CATSRDYFSYEQYF.

This sequence joins TRBV9 and TRBJ1-2; TRBD1 matches at 10 bases. After removal of 3 bases from V and 7 bases from J, the junction contained 6 bases not matched to a gene. In germline, CDR1 is SGDLS, CDR2 YYNGEE. The CDR3 runs to 14 residues. This CDR3 reads CASSDGQGGLGYTF. The CDR3 DNA follows: TGTGCCAGCAGCGACGGACAGGGGGGTCTTGGCTACACCTTC.

The chain is built from TRBV27 and TRBJ1-6; no clear D gene. The CDR3 sequence is 14 residues long. The ends were cut back, 6 bases at V and 0 bases at J, with 6 bases in the middle. CDR1 MNHEY and CDR2 SMNVEV come from the germline V gene (reference sequence). For the CDR3, the DNA is TGTGCCAGCAGACTGAGCTCCTATAATTCACCCCTCCACTTT. Translating it yields CASRLSSYNSPLHF.

This clone showed up just a few times. The V and J genes are TRBV10-3 and TRBJ2-7; D is uncertain. CDR1 ENHRY and CDR2 SYGVKD come from the germline V gene. V was trimmed by 10 bases and J by 1 base, leaving 14 bases between them. The length of the CDR3 is 13 residues. The DNA of the CDR3 is TGTGCCACATCGCGTGGAGAATCCTACGAGCAGTACGTC. This codes for CATSRGESYEQYV.

The genes are TRBV30 and TRBJ2-3; D ambiguous. Germline V lookup: CDR1 GTSNPN, CDR2 SVGIG (reference sequence). The CDR3 consists of 16 residues. The V end was cut by 0 bases, the J end by 0 bases, with 13 bases between. CDR3 residues: CAWSVRASPSTDTQYF. The DNA for the CDR3 is TGTGCCTGGAGTGTACGAGCGTCTCCCAGCACAGATACGCAGTATTTT.

V gene TRBV7-2 combines with J gene TRBJ2-5; 7 nucleotides match TRBD1. J gave up 3 bases and V 0 bases, and 4 bases lay outside the gene matches. Germline CDR1 and CDR2: SGHTA and FQGNSA. The CDR3 length is 15 residues. The CDR3 region has the DNA TGTGCCAGCAGCTTAGCCAGCGACAGGGAAGAGACCCAGTACTTC. Its protein product is CASSLASDREETQYF. Combining the CDR3 with reference TRBV7-2 and TRBJ2-5 gives the whole variable domain GAGVSQSPSNKVTEKGKDVELRCDPISGHTALYWYRQSLGQGLEFLIYFQGNSAPDKSGLPSDRFSAERTGGSVSTLTIQRTQQEDSAVYLCASSLASDREETQYFGPGTRLLVL.

V gene TRBV5-1 combines with J gene TRBJ2-5; D uncertain. Trimming left V 3 bases short and J 2 bases short, with 8 bases between. CDR1 SGHRS and CDR2 YFSETQ come from the germline V gene. CDR3 length: 13 amino acids. CDR3 sequence reads: CASSSLLQETQYF. The CDR3 DNA follows: TGCGCCAGCAGCTCACTTTTGCAAGAGACCCAGTACTTC. The full variable domain, in which reference TRBV5-1 and TRBJ2-5 provide the parts outside the CDR3, is KAGVTQTPRYLIKTRGQQVTLSCSPISGHRSVSWYQQTPGQGLQFLFEYFSETQRNKGNFPGRFSGRQFSNSRSEMNVSTLELGDSALYLCASSSLLQETQYFGPGTRLLVL.

This clone was counted once. The chain recombines TRBV12-3 or TRBV12-4 with TRBJ1-2; TRBD1 aligns across 8 bases. Germline trimming cut 6 bases from V and 4 bases from J; bases unmatched to any gene: 4. This CDR3 spans 13 amino acids. The CDR3 bases are TGTGCCAGCAGCCGGACAGGGACCTATGGCTACACCTTC. Residues: CASSRTGTYGYTF.

The chain employs TRBV27 and TRBJ1-3, with TRBD1 as a possible D gene (6 bases). This CDR3 region has 14 residues. CDR1 MNHEY and CDR2 SMNVEV come from the germline V gene (reference sequence). V lost 5 bases and J lost 1, with 9 bases in between. DNA for the CDR3: TGTGCCAGCAGTCCTAGGGGGTCTGGAAACACCATATATTTT. This codes for CASSPRGSGNTIYF.